What follows is one T cell receptor (beta chain) and its context. Its antigen remains unknown. These data are taken from a study of T cells in Graves' hyperthyroidism and ophthalmopathy. Across the study: Pretreatment peripheral blood was obtained at initial diagnosis. Study-level points and caveats: The authors' 13 V-J model separated ophthalmopathy from stable hyperthyroidism.

TCR beta CDR3 sequences were amplified from RNA transcripts. Carried out on the TCR CDR3, a first-round RT-PCR used the HTBI primer set. TCRdb redid the calling of the multiplex PCR reads with MiXCR, one entry per CDR3 protein. The sample has fewer than 550,000 distinct CDR3 sequences, approximately 25% seen once. The sequenced sample consisted of blood. The clonotype comes from a woman aged 25 to 39 with Graves' ophthalmopathy.

CDR3 residues: CSADRGLTGELFF. The CDR3 bases are TGCAGTGCGGACAGGGGGCTCACCGGGGAGCTGTTTTTT. This chain uses TRBV20-1 with TRBJ2-2; 11 bases are shared with TRBD1. The CDR3 totals 13 residues. Germline trimming cut 6 bases from V and 4 bases from J; bases unmatched to any gene: 1. Germline V gives CDR1 DFQATT, CDR2 SNEGSKA (reference sequence).